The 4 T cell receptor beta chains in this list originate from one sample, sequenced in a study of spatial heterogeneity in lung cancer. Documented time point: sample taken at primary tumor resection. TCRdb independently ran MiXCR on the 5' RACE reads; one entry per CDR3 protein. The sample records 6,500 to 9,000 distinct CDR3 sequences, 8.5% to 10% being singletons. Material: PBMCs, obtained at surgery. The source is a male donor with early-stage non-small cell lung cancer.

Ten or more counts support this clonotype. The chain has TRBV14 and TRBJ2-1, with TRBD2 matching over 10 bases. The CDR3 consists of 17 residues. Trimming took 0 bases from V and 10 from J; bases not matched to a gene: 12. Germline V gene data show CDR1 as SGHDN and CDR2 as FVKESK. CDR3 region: CASSQDLLSSGRQEQFF. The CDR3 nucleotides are TGTGCCAGCAGCCAAGATCTTTTGTCTAGCGGGAGACAGGAGCAGTTCTTC.

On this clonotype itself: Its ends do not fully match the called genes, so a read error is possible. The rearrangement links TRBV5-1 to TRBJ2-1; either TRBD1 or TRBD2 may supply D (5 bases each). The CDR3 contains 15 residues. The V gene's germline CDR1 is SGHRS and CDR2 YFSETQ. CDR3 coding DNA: TGCGTCAGCAGCCGGGACCTAGGTTCCTACAATGAGCAGTTCTTC. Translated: CVSSRDLGSYNEQFF.

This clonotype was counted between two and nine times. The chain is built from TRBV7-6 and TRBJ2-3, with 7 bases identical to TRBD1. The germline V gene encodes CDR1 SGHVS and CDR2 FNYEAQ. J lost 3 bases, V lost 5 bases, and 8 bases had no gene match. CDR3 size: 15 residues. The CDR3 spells CASSPRTGRTDTQYF. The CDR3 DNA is TGTGCCAGCAGCCCCCGGACAGGTCGGACAGATACGCAGTATTTT.

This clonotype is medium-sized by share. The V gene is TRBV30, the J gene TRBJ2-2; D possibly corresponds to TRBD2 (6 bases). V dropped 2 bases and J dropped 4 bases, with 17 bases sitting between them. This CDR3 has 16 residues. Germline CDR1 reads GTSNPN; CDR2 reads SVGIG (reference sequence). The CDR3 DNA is TGTGCCTGGAGTCTCTCGCCCGGGGGAGCCACCGGGGAGCTGTTTTTT. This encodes CAWSLSPGGATGELFF.